This T cell receptor beta chain came from a study of shared clonotypes between healthy human individuals. Splitting the CD4+ cells yielded a CD45RA+ naive subset and a CD45RA-negative memory subset. Clones were read by immunoSEQ multiplex PCR, and TCRdb kept only the in-frame ones, dropping some. Counted here are some 900,000 clones, 70% to 85% occurring once; the ten biggest clones make up over 1.3%. The receptor was isolated from a man between 18 and 29 years old in good health. The specimen sequenced was memory CD4+ T cells sorted from blood. Subset meaning: CD45RA-negative fraction.

CDR3 residues: CASSLTGGTDTQYF. DNA of the CDR3: TGTGCCAGCAGTCTGACGGGGGGCACAGATACGCAGTATTTT. V is TRBV4-2 and J is TRBJ2-3; tentatively, D is TRBD2 (6 bases). This CDR3 is 14 amino acids long. Trimming left V 6 bases short and J 1 base short, with 11 bases between. Germline V gene lookup returns CDR1 LGHNA and CDR2 YNFKEQ.